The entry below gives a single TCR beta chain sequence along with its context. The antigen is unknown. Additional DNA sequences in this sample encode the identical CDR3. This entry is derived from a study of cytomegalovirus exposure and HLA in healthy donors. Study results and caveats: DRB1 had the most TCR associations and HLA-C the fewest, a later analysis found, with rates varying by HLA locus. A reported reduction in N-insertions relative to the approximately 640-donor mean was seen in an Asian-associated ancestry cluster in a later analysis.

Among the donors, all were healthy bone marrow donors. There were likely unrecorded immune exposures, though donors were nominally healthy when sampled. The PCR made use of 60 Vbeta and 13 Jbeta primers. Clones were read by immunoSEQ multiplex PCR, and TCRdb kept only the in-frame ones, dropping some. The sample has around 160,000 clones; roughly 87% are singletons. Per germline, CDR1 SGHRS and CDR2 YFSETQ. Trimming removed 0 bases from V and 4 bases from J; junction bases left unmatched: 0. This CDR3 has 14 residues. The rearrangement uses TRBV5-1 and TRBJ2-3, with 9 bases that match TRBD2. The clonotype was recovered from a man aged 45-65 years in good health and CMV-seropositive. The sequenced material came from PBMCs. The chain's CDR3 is CASSLGGGADTQYF. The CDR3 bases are TGCGCCAGCAGCTTGGGCGGGGGGGCAGATACGCAGTATTTT. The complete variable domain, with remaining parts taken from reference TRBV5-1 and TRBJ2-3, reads KAGVTQTPRYLIKTRGQQVTLSCSPISGHRSVSWYQQTPGQGLQFLFEYFSETQRNKGNFPGRFSGRQFSNSRSEMNVSTLELGDSALYLCASSLGGGADTQYFGPGTRLTVL.